This T cell receptor (beta chain) was captured by sequencing in a study of vaccination effects on CD4 cells after COVID-19. The study's findings and limits: A shortage of convalescent patients and an absence of early post-infection timepoints characterized the study. By a late point after vaccination, infection- and vaccine-induced clones had shrunk markedly through clonal contraction.

TCRdb's table, derived via immunoSEQ multiplex PCR, lists solely in-frame clones and lacks some. The sample has approximately 65,000 clones, around 70% seen once. Under the ViraFEST assay, PBMC were stimulated with viral peptide pools so that antigen-specific CD4+ T cells expanded. Sequencing was performed afterwards. Having been cultured for roughly 9 days, the cells underwent CD4+ T cell isolation. Participants were given two doses of BNT162b2 or mRNA-1273 vaccine. Prior SARS-CoV-2 infection was absent in the vaccine recipients, as shown by negative nucleocapsid antibodies. Every well housed approximately 2.2 million PBMC, which grew in culture alongside about 11 IU/ml IL-2 and roughly 9.8 ug/ml peptides. Points on this clone: Its antigen remains unknown.

The junction had 2 bases not matched to a gene; V was cut back by 5 bases and J by 7 bases. The germline gives CDR1 KGHSH, CDR2 LQKENI. The CDR3 runs to 14 residues. This TCR was sampled from a human donor who received a COVID-19 vaccine. The sequencing here drew on CD4+ T cells from PBMCs cultured with HCoV-229E spike peptides, taken after COVID-19 vaccination. J is TRBJ1-6 and V is TRBV18; TRBD1 agrees at 10 bases. The CDR3, as DNA: TGTGCCAGCTCAGGGGGACAGGGGAATTCACCCCTCCACTTT. Protein sequence: CASSGGQGNSPLHF.